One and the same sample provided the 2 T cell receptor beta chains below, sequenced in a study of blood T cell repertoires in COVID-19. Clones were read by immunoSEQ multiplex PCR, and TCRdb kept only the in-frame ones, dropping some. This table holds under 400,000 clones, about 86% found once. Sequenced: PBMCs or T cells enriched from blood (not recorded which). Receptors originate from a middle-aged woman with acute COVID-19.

CDR3 residues: CASSLPWGRRAFF. In DNA form, the CDR3 reads TGTGCCAGTAGCTTGCCTTGGGGCCGTCGGGCTTTCTTT. The chain employs TRBV19 and TRBJ1-1; the D gene is possibly TRBD1 (5 bases). The germline V and J ends were trimmed by 6 bases and 11 bases, with 19 bases remaining between them. The germline CDR1 and CDR2 sequences are LNHDA and SQIVND (reference sequence). The CDR3 consists of 13 residues.

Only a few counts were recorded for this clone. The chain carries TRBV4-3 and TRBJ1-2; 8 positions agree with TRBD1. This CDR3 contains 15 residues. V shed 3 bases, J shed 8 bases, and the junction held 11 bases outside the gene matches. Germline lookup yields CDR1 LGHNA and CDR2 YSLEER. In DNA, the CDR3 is TGCGCCAGCAGCCAGAGGACAGGGAATGGTGGCGGCTACACCTTC. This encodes CASSQRTGNGGGYTF.